A selection of T cell receptor beta chains follows, all from one sample in a study of blood T cell repertoires in COVID-19. Profiling relied on immunoSEQ multiplex PCR, and the TCRdb table lists in-frame clones only, not all of them. This table holds approximately 480,000 clones, roughly 90% found once. Source material: PBMCs or T cells enriched from blood (not recorded which). These receptors came from a woman aged 18-29 years who had recovered from COVID-19. Both conserved end residues are part of each CDR3. Fields, in order: D gene, clone size, V gene, J gene, CDR3 protein, CDR3 DNA. D genes are given only for firm matches. Expanded clones are given a class, and other clones once, few, many or no size at all.

>.|.|TRBV5-5|TRBJ1-6
CASSLTGSSYNSPLHF
TGTGCCAGCAGCCTGACAGGATCCTCCTATAATTCACCCCTCCACTTT
>.|.|TRBV12-5|TRBJ2-5
CASGLQQGQTQYF
TGTGCTAGTGGTTTGCAACAGGGACAGACCCAGTACTTC
>TRBD1|.|TRBV19|TRBJ2-3
CASARQGGTDTQYF
TGTGCCAGTGCAAGACAGGGGGGCACAGATACGCAGTATTTT
>.|once|TRBV5-1|TRBJ2-1
CASSPAPSEQFF
TGCGCCAGCAGCCCTGCCCCTAGTGAGCAGTTCTTC
>TRBD1|once|TRBV12-5|TRBJ1-1
CASAPTGQTEAFF
TGTGCTAGTGCCCCGACAGGGCAAACTGAAGCTTTCTTT
>TRBD1|.|TRBV4-1|TRBJ1-2
CASSQVRQGGDGYTF
TGCGCCAGCAGCCAAGTCAGACAGGGAGGTGATGGCTACACCTTC
>.|.|TRBV5-1|TRBJ2-3
CASSLGTPRDTQYF
TGCGCCAGCAGCTTGGGGACACCGAGAGATACGCAGTATTTT
>.|.|TRBV10-3|TRBJ1-3
CAISAYSAGNTIYF
TGTGCCATCAGCGCTTATAGCGCTGGAAACACCATATATTTT
>.|.|TRBV19|TRBJ1-2
CASSIAVTRDYGYTF
TGTGCCAGTAGTATAGCGGTGACCCGGGACTATGGCTACACCTTC
>.|.|TRBV29-1|TRBJ2-1
CSVVSGGYFREQFF
TGCAGCGTTGTGTCAGGGGGGTATTTCCGTGAGCAGTTCTTC
>TRBD2|.|TRBV2|TRBJ2-6
CASKGSRDYGSGANVLTF
TGTGCCAGCAAGGGATCCAGGGACTATGGCTCTGGGGCCAACGTCCTGACTTTC
>.|once|TRBV2|TRBJ2-7
CASSAPTGSYEQYF
TGTGCCAGCAGTGCTCCGACAGGATCCTACGAGCAGTACTTC
>TRBD1|.|TRBV5-4|TRBJ2-2
CASSSEDRPPGELFF
TGTGCCAGCAGTTCCGAGGACAGGCCCCCCGGGGAGCTGTTTTTT